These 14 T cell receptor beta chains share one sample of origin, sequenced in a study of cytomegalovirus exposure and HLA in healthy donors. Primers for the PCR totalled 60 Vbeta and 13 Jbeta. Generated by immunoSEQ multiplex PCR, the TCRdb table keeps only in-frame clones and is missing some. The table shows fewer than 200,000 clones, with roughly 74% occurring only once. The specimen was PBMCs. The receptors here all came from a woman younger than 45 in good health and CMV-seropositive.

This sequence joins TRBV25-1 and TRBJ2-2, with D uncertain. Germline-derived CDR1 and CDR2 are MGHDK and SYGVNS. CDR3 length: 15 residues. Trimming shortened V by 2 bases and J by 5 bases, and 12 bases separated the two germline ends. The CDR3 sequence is CASSERPPGTGELFF. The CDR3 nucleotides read TGTGCCAGCAGTGAAAGGCCCCCCGGGACCGGGGAGCTGTTTTTT.

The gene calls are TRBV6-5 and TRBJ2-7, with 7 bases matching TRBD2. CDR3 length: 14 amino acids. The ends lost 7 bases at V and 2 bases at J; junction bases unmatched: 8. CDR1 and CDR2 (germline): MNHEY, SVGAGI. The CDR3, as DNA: TGTGCCAGCACCGGGAGGAGCCGTACCTACGAGCAGTACTTC. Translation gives CASTGRSRTYEQYF.

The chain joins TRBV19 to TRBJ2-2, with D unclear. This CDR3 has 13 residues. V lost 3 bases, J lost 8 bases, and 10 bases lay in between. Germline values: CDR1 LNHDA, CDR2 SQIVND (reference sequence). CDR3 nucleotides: TGTGCCAGTAGTATTAGTGCCGTAGGGGAGCTGTTTTTT. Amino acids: CASSISAVGELFF. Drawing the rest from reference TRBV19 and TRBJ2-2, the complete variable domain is DGGITQSPKYLFRKEGQNVTLSCEQNLNHDAMYWYRQDPGQGLRLIYYSQIVNDFQKGDIAEGYSVSREKKESFPLTVTSAQKNPTAFYLCASSISAVGELFFGEGSRLTVL.

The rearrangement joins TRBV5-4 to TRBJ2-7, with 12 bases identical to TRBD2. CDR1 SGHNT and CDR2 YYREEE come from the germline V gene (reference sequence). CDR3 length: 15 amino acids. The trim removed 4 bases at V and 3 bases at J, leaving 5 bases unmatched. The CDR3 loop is CASSASGRADYEQYF. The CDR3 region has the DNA TGTGCCAGCAGCGCTAGCGGGAGGGCCGACTACGAGCAGTACTTC.

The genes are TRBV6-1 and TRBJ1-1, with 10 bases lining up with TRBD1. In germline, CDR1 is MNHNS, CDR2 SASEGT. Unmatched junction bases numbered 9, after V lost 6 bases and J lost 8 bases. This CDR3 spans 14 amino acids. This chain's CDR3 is CASSRQGASSEAFF. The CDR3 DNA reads TGTGCCAGCAGCAGACAGGGGGCGTCCTCAGAAGCTTTCTTT.

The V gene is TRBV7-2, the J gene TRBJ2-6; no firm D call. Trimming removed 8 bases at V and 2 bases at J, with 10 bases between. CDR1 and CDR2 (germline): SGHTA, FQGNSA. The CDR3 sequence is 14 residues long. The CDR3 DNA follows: TGTGCCAGCGGGCTTTTGACTGGGGCCAACGTCCTGACTTTC. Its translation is CASGLLTGANVLTF.

The CDR3 nucleotides read TGTGCCAGTAGGGATGACAGGGGGCGTACTGAAGCTTTCTTT. Protein sequence: CASRDDRGRTEAFF. The chain has TRBV19 and TRBJ1-1; 10 bases are a match to TRBD1. CDR1 and CDR2 from the germline V gene are LNHDA and SQIVND (reference sequence). The CDR3 sequence is 14 residues long. The trim removed 6 bases at V and 5 bases at J, leaving 6 bases unmatched.

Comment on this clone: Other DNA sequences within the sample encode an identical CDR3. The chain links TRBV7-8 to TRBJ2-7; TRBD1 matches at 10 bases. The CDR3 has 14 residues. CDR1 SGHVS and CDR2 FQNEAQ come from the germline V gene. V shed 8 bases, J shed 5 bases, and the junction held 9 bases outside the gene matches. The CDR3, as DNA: TGTGCCAGCTCCCTCCGGGACAGGGGCGACGAGCAGTACTTC. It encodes CASSLRDRGDEQYF.

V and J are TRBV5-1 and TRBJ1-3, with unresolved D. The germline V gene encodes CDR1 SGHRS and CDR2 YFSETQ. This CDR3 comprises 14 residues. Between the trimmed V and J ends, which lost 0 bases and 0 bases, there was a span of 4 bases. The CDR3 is CASSLDNSGNTIYF. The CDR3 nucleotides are TGCGCCAGCAGCTTGGACAACTCTGGAAACACCATATATTTT.

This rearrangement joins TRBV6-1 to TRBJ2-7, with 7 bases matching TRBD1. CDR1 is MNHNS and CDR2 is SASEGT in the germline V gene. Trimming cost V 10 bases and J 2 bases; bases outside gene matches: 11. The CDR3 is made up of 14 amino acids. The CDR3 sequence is CATTIGQDPYEQYF. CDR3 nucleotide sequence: TGTGCCACAACGATCGGACAGGACCCCTACGAGCAGTACTTC.

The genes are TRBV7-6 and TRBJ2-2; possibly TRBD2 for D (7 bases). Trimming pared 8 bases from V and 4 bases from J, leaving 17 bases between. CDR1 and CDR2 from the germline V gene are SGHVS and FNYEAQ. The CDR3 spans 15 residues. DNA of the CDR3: TGTGCCAGCGGAAAGGGGGGGACTCGCACCGGGGAGCTGTTTTTT. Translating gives CASGKGGTRTGELFF.

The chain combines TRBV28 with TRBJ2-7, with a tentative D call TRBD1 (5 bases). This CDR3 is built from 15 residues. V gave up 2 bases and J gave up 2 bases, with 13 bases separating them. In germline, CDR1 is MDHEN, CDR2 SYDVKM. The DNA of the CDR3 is TGTGCCAGCAGTTTACCCACAGGTTTCACCTACGAGCAGTACTTC. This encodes CASSLPTGFTYEQYF.

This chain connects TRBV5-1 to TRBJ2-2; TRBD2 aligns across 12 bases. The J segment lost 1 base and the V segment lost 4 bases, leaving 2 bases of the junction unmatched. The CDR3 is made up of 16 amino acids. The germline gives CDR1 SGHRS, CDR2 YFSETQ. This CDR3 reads CASSTLAGGNTGELFF. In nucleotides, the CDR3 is TGCGCCAGCAGCACACTAGCGGGAGGGAACACCGGGGAGCTGTTTTTT. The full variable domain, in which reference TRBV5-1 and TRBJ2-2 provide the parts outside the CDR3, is KAGVTQTPRYLIKTRGQQVTLSCSPISGHRSVSWYQQTPGQGLQFLFEYFSETQRNKGNFPGRFSGRQFSNSRSEMNVSTLELGDSALYLCASSTLAGGNTGELFFGEGSRLTVL.

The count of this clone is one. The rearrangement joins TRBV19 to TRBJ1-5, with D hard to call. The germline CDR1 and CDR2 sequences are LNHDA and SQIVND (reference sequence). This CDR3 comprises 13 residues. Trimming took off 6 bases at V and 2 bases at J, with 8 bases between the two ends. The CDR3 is CASRLNGNQPQHF. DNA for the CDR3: TGTGCCAGTAGGCTAAATGGCAATCAGCCCCAGCATTTT.